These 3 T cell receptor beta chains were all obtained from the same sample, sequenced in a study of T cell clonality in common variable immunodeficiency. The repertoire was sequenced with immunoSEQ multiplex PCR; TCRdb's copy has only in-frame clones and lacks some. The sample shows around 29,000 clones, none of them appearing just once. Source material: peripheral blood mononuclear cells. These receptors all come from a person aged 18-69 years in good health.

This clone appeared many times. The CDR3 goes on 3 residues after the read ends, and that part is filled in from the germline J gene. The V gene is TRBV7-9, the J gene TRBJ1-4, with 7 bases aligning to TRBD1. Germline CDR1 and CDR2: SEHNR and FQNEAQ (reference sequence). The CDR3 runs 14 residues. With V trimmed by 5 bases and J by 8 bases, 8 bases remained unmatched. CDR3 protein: CASSAGTVREKLFF. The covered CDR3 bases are TGTGCCAGCAGCGCCGGGACAGTGAGGGAAAAA. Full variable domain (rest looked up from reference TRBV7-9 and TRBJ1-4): DTGVSQNPRHKITKRGQNVTFRCDPISEHNRLYWYRQTLGQGPEFLTYFQNEAQLEKSRLLSDRFSAERPKGSFSTLEIQRTEQGDSAMYLCASSAGTVREKLFFGSGTQLSVL.

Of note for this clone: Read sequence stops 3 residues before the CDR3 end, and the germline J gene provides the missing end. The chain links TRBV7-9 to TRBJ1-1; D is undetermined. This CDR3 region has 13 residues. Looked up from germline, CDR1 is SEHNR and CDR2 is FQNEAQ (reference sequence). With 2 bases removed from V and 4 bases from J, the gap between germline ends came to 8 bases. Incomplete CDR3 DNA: TGTGCCAGCAGCTTAATTGAGGGCACTGAA. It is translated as CASSLIEGTE. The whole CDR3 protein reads CASSLIEGTEAFF.

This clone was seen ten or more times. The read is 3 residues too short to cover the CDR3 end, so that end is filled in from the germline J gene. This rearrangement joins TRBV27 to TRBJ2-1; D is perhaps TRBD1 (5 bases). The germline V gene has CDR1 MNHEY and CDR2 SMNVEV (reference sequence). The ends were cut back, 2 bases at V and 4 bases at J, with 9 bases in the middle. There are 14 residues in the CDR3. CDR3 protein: CASSLTGPYNEQFF. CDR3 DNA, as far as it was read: TGTGCCAGCAGTTTAACAGGACCTTACAATGAG.